This TCR beta chain comes out of a study of Ad26.COV2.S vaccination and SARS-CoV-2 variants. Study results and limitations: Similar non-spike TCR breadth was seen in vaccine and placebo recipients. Responses of spike-specific T cells (both CD8+ and CD4+) reportedly showed substantial breadth after vaccination.

The germline V gene has CDR1 LNHDA and CDR2 SQIVND (reference sequence). Trimming removed 1 base from V and 0 bases from J, with 7 bases in between. The CDR3 sequence is 15 residues long. Profiled with immunoSEQ multiplex PCR; TCRdb holds only in-frame clones, not every one. In the table there are about 180,000 clones, about 83% of which are singletons. This clone appeared a single time. Its antigen remains unidentified. The sequencing used peripheral blood, collected after recovery from COVID-19. This receptor was obtained from a human donor who had recovered from COVID-19. This chain uses TRBV19 with TRBJ1-3; no clear D. The CDR3: CASSIVPDSGNTIYF. The DNA for the CDR3 is TGTGCCAGTAGTATAGTACCGGACTCTGGAAACACCATATATTTT.